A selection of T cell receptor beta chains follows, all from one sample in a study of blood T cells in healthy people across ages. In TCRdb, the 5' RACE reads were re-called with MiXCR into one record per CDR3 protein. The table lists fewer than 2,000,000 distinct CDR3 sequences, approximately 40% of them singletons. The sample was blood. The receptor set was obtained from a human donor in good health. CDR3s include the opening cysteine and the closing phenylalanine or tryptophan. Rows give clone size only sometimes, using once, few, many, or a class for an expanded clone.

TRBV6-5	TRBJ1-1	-	CASSYMAASEAFF
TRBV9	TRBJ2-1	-	CASSAKGDVNNEQFF
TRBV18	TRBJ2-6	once	CASSPFTLAISGANVLTF
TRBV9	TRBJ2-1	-	CASSVDLAGGYNEQFF
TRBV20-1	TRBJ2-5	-	CSARGRDDWCETQYF
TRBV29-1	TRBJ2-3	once	CSVAKRGGPTDTQYF
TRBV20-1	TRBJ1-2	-	CSARVLSGRINYGYTF
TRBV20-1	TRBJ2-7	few	CSGRVGYEQYF
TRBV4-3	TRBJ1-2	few	CASSQFAGQGVGYTF
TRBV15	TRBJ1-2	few	CATSRQYQGDYGYTF
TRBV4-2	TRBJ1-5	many	CASSQEYSNQPQHF
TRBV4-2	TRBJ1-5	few	CASSLTRDSNRPQHF
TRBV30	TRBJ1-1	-	CARTPNRETEAFF
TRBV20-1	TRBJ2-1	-	CSAIPGHEQFF
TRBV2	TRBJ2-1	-	CASSPGRGGRYNEQLF
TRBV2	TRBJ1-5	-	CASTGEPNQPQHF
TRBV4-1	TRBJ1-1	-	CASSAGQGDTEAFF
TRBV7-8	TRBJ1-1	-	CASSFDRDRGGTEAFF
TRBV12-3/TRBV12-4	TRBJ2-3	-	CASSSTPVPTDTQYF
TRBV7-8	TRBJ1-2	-	CASSSPRPVPNYGYTF
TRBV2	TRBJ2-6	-	CASSKDRAGSGANVLTF
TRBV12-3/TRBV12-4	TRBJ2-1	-	CASLGGPSYNEQFF
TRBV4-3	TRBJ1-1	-	CASSQTFRMNTEAFF
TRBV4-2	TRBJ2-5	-	CASLDRLGEQYF
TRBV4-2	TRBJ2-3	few	CASSQTGQGQDTQYF
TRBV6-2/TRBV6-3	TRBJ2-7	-	CASSSSLLSSALSYEQYF
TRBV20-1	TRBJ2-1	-	CSAIKRGTYNEQFF
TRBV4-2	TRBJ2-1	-	CASSPSTVNTYNEQFF
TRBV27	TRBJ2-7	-	CTSSPNGGIREQYF
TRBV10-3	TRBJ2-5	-	CAISEPRLSGTEQYF
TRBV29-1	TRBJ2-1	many	CSVEDPYEQFF
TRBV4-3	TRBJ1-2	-	CVSSSAQGPHYGYTF
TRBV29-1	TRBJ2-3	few	CSVDALLQSTDTQYF
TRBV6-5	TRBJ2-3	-	CASRPLAGSTDTQYF
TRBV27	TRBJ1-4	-	CASSPIYPGHPTNEKLFF
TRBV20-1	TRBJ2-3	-	CSARDPETGGTDTQYF
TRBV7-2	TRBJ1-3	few	CASSLPHGNSGNTIYF
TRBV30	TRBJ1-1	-	CAGTFGFEAFF
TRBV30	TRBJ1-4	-	CAWSGEKLFF
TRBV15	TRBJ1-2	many	CATSREYTNYGYTF
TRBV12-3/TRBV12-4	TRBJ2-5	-	CASSYPNKQETQYF
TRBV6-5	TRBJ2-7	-	CASREAGSSYEQYF
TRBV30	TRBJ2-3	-	CAWSTRGYTQYF
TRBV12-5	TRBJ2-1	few	CASGLAGGPVNEQFF
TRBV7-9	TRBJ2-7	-	CASSSLEKSPYEQYF
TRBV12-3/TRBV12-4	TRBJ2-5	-	CASGTDREYQETQYF
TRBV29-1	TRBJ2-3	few	CSVGWLAGGRTDTQYF
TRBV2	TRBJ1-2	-	CASSLGESGYTF